This TCR beta chain is from a study of human T cells and chemical hapten exposure. The wider study: Each week of the approximately 25-week study, patients had diphenylcyclopropenone applied to the scalp. Read at 6 days, the patch tests placed 0.01% DPC on the upper back. Overall study findings and caveats: TCRs exceeding 1 in 1000 frequency stayed unchanged with DPC sensitization.

Stated time point: patch test 2, 6 weeks after DPC sensitization. Treatment reported: therapeutic diphenylcyclopropenone sensitization with weekly scalp DPC. Separate cDNA molecules received unique molecular identifiers, which the library attached to them. A single record per CDR3 protein comes from TCRdb applying MiXCR to the RACE reads. Of about 80,000 distinct CDR3 sequences listed, roughly 10% are singletons. This clonotype was seen at least ten times. The antigen is undetermined. The germline V gene has CDR1 SQVTM and CDR2 ANQGSEA. The length of the CDR3 is 14 residues. V was clipped by 4 bases and J by 3 bases; unmatched bases: 6.

The sample consisted of whole blood, taken in connection with sensitization to the hapten diphenylcyclopropenone (DPC). The rearrangement links TRBV29-1 to TRBJ2-5; TRBD2 aligns across 9 bases. The receptor was derived from a woman aged 30 to 39 with alopecia areata. Some clones in this sample may be carry-over from other donors' samples. The CDR3 DNA follows: TGCAGCGTTGTCCGACTAGCGGCTGAAGAGACCCAGTACTTC. Protein: CSVVRLAAEETQYF.